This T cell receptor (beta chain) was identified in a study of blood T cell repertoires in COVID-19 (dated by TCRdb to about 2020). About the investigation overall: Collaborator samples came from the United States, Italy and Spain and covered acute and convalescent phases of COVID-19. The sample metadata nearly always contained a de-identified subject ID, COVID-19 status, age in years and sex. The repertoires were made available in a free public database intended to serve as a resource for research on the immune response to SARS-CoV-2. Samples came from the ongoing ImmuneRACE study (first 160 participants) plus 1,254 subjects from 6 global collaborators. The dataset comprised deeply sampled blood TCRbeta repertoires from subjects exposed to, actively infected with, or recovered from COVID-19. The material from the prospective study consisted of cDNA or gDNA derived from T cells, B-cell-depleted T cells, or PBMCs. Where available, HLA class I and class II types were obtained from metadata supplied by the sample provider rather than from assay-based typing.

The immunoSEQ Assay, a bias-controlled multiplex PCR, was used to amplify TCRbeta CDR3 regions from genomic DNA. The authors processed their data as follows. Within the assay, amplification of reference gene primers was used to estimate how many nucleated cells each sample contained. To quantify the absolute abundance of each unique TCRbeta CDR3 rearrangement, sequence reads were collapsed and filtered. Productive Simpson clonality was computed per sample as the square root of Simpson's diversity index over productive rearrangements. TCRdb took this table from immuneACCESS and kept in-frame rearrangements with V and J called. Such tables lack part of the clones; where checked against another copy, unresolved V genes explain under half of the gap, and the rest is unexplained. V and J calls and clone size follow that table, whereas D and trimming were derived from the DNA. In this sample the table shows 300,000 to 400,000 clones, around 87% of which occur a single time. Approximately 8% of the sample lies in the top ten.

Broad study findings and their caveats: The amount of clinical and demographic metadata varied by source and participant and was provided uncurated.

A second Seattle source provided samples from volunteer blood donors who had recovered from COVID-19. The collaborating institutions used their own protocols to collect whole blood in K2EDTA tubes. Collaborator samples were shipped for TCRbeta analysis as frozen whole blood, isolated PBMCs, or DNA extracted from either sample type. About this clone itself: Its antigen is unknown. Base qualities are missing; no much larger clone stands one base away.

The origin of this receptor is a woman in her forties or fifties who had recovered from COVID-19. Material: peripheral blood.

The nucleotide sequence is given as TGTGCCAGCATGAGGCAGCCCCAGCATTTT. This gives the protein CASMRQPQHF. The rearranged chain carries TRBV27 and TRBJ1-5, with the D gene not clear enough to name. Counted from cysteine to phenylalanine, this CDR3 has 10 amino acids. Only the CDR3 region is kept as DNA, spanning 30 bases read in frame from base 1. V is pared back by 7 bases and J by 7 bases, with 5 bases lying between the germline termini. CDR1 is given as MNHEY and CDR2 as SMNVEV, both from the germline V gene (reference sequence).